Listed below are T cell receptor beta chains from one sample, sequenced in a study of cytomegalovirus exposure and HLA in healthy donors. Method: immunoSEQ multiplex PCR; TCRdb's copy keeps in-frame clones and lacks some. The table includes 220,000 or so clones, about nine tenths detected once. Sequencing input: PBMCs. The receptors derive from a woman aged 18-35 years in good health and CMV-seropositive. CDR3s include the opening cysteine and the closing phenylalanine or tryptophan. The D gene is left open where the match is weak. Clone size is stated in some rows and not others, as once, few, many or a class when expanded.

>NA|TRBJ2-7|14|TRBV19|TRBD1
CASSSGDRVYEQYF
TGTGCCAGTAGTTCGGGGGACAGGGTCTACGAGCAGTACTTC
>NA|TRBJ1-3|11|TRBV5-1|NA
CASSTQNTIYF
TGCGCCAGCAGCACACAAAACACCATATATTTT
>once|TRBJ1-5|17|TRBV12-5|TRBD1
CASGFAGQAYSNQPQHF
TGTGCTAGTGGTTTCGCCGGACAGGCTTATAGCAATCAGCCCCAGCATTTT
>NA|TRBJ2-1|17|TRBV27|NA
CASSFLRSGRSYNEQFF
TGTGCCAGCAGTTTTCTGCGGAGCGGGCGCTCCTACAATGAGCAGTTCTTC
>NA|TRBJ2-7|15|TRBV11-2|NA
CASSAYNQGHYEQYF
TGTGCCAGCAGCGCATATAACCAGGGGCATTACGAGCAGTACTTC
>NA|TRBJ2-1|15|TRBV5-1|TRBD2
CASSWSGSSYNEQFF
TGCGCCAGCAGCTGGAGCGGGAGCTCCTACAATGAGCAGTTCTTC
>NA|TRBJ2-7|14|TRBV11-2|NA
CASSRIAASYEQYF
TGTGCCAGCAGCCGAATAGCGGCCTCCTACGAGCAGTACTTC
>NA|TRBJ2-7|13|TRBV28|TRBD1
CASSSALGQGISF
TGTGCCAGCAGTTCAGCTCTGGGACAGGGGATATCTTTC
>NA|TRBJ2-7|14|TRBV7-2|TRBD2
CASSARDYSYEQYF
TGTGCCAGCAGCGCACGGGACTACTCCTACGAGCAGTACTTC
>NA|TRBJ2-1|16|TRBV7-8|TRBD2
CASSWAGGSSYNEQFF
TGTGCCAGCAGTTGGGCGGGGGGGAGCTCCTACAATGAGCAGTTCTTC
>NA|TRBJ2-7|14|TRBV9|NA
CASSVSSGAYEQYF
TGTGCCAGCAGCGTAAGTTCGGGAGCCTACGAGCAGTACTTC
>NA|TRBJ2-7|16|TRBV15|NA
CATSRDLGARSYEQYF
TGTGCCACCAGCAGAGATCTAGGGGCTCGGTCCTACGAGCAGTACTTC
>NA|TRBJ1-2|13|TRBV30|NA
CAWSQQGNYGYTF
TGTGCCTGGAGCCAACAGGGCAACTATGGCTACACCTTC
>NA|TRBJ2-7|16|TRBV5-8|NA
CASSLGMGPEPYEQYF
TGTGCCAGCAGCTTGGGCATGGGGCCGGAGCCCTACGAGCAGTACTTC
>NA|TRBJ2-7|20|TRBV28|TRBD1
CASSSTGGRDFTVGGYEQYF
TGTGCCAGCAGTTCCACAGGGGGTCGGGACTTTACAGTGGGAGGCTACGAGCAGTACTTC
>NA|TRBJ1-1|12|TRBV27|NA
CASSFSGGEAFF
TGTGCCAGCAGTTTCTCGGGGGGTGAAGCTTTCTTT
>NA|TRBJ2-5|13|TRBV10-2|NA
CASSGVGHETQYF
TGCGCCAGCAGTGGAGTCGGACATGAGACCCAGTACTTC
>NA|TRBJ2-1|19|TRBV15|NA
CATSRDRRWGGIHYNEQFF
TGTGCCACCAGCAGAGATCGAAGATGGGGCGGGATCCACTACAATGAGCAGTTCTTC
>few|TRBJ1-2|15|TRBV5-4|TRBD1
CASSYAGTGVHGYTF
TGTGCCAGCAGCTACGCCGGGACAGGGGTGCATGGCTACACCTTC
>NA|TRBJ1-1|18|TRBV27|TRBD1
CASSLYGTALVKNTEAFF
TGTGCCAGCAGTTTATACGGGACAGCCCTGGTAAAGAACACTGAAGCTTTCTTT
>NA|TRBJ2-3|16|TRBV7-9|NA
CASSLGAVVALDTQYF
TGTGCCAGCAGCTTAGGAGCGGTCGTAGCACTAGATACGCAGTATTTT
>NA|TRBJ2-7|13|TRBV14|TRBD1
CASSQWTGYEQYF
TGTGCCAGCAGCCAGTGGACAGGCTACGAGCAGTACTTC
>NA|TRBJ2-4|17|TRBV27|TRBD2
CASSLSGLAGGPDIQYF
TGTGCCAGCAGTTTATCGGGGCTAGCGGGAGGGCCCGACATTCAGTACTTC
>NA|TRBJ2-7|12|TRBV28|NA
CAIRARAYEQYF
TGTGCCATCAGGGCCCGTGCCTACGAGCAGTACTTC
>NA|TRBJ2-1|18|TRBV2|NA
CASSSSVVADHPRDEQFF
TGTGCCAGCAGTTCTTCCGTGGTAGCTGATCATCCACGCGATGAGCAGTTCTTC
>NA|TRBJ2-2|17|TRBV4-1|TRBD2
CASSFGLAGGNTGELFF
TGCGCCAGCAGCTTTGGACTAGCGGGAGGAAACACCGGGGAGCTGTTTTTT
>NA|TRBJ2-5|17|TRBV28|TRBD2
CASSLPGTSGRWETQYF
TGTGCCAGCAGTTTACCTGGGACTAGCGGGAGGTGGGAGACCCAGTACTTC
>NA|TRBJ2-1|15|TRBV28|NA
CASSSAGDRVSEQFF
TGTGCCAGCAGTTCCGCGGGCGACCGGGTAAGCGAGCAGTTCTTC
>NA|TRBJ2-7|15|TRBV5-1|NA
CASSLERASAYEQYF
TGCGCCAGCAGCTTGGAGAGGGCTAGTGCCTACGAGCAGTACTTC
>NA|TRBJ1-2|11|TRBV28|NA
CASSSGYGYTF
TGTGCCAGCAGTTCAGGGTATGGCTACACCTTC
>NA|TRBJ1-1|12|TRBV30|NA
CAWSDRDAEAFF
TGTGCCTGGAGTGACAGGGATGCTGAAGCTTTCTTT
>few|TRBJ1-2|13|TRBV30|NA
CAWSPPDRYGYTF
TGTGCCTGGAGCCCCCCCGACAGATATGGCTACACCTTC
>NA|TRBJ2-1|15|TRBV2|TRBD2
CASSAGLADYNEQFF
TGTGCCAGCAGTGCGGGACTAGCGGATTACAATGAGCAGTTCTTC
>NA|TRBJ2-3|15|TRBV29-1|TRBD2
CSAEGLATPTDTQYF
TGCAGCGCCGAGGGACTAGCGACGCCCACAGATACGCAGTATTTT
>NA|TRBJ1-5|12|TRBV19|NA
CASSIGRKPQHF
TGTGCCAGTAGTATAGGGAGGAAGCCCCAGCATTTT
>NA|TRBJ1-1|11|TRBV25-1|NA
CASSWGSEAFF
TGTGCCAGCAGTTGGGGCTCTGAAGCTTTCTTT
>NA|TRBJ1-4|17|TRBV25-1|NA
CASSEYRTGGSGEKLFF
TGTGCCAGCAGTGAATACCGCACTGGGGGGTCCGGTGAAAAACTGTTTTTT
>NA|TRBJ1-5|14|TRBV6-1|NA
CASSNFFSNQPQHF
TGTGCCAGTAGCAACTTTTTTAGCAATCAGCCCCAGCATTTT
>once|TRBJ2-1|16|TRBV11-2|NA
CASSFHLQGDHNEQFF
TGTGCCAGCAGCTTCCACCTACAGGGAGATCACAATGAGCAGTTCTTC
>NA|TRBJ2-1|12|TRBV4-1|NA
CASSQVVEEQFF
TGCGCCAGCAGCCAAGTTGTGGAGGAGCAGTTCTTC
>NA|TRBJ2-7|18|TRBV14|TRBD1
CASSQRLGQGKRPYEQYF
TGTGCCAGCAGCCAAAGGCTCGGACAGGGTAAGAGGCCCTACGAGCAGTACTTC